The rows below give T cell receptor beta chains drawn from one sample of a study of response to subunit inactivated influenza vaccine. TCRdb analysed the RT-PCR reads with MiXCR anew, one entry per CDR3 protein. The data contain fewer than 600,000 distinct CDR3 sequences, roughly 7.9% of them singletons. Here the sequenced sample was PBMCs from blood, taken around 25 months after vaccination. Receptors were obtained from a man between 50 and 70 years old who received an inactivated influenza vaccine. CDR3s include the opening cysteine and the closing phenylalanine or tryptophan. The order of the fields is V gene, D gene, clone size, J gene, CDR3 protein, CDR3 DNA. A D gene is named only where the DNA matches it firmly. The size entry is marked missing in some rows and otherwise reads once, few, many or a size class.

TRBV5-1	NA	few	TRBJ2-7	CASSLGGGPVHEQYF	TGCGCCAGCAGCTTGGGTGGGGGTCCGGTCCACGAGCAGTACTTC
TRBV7-9	NA	few	TRBJ2-5	CASSLISGGGETQYF	TGTGCCAGCAGCTTGATTTCAGGTGGAGGGGAGACCCAGTACTTC
TRBV6-1	TRBD2	NA	TRBJ2-1	CASSDSGGATYNEQFF	TGTGCCAGCAGTGATAGCGGGGGGGCTACCTACAATGAGCAGTTCTTC
TRBV4-3	NA	many	TRBJ2-2	CASSQETNTGELFF	TGCGCCAGCAGCCAAGAGACGAACACCGGGGAGCTGTTTTTT
TRBV7-2	TRBD2	many	TRBJ2-7	CASRRIGTSGDPKYF	TGTGCCAGCAGGCGAATCGGGACTAGCGGGGATCCCAAGTACTTC
TRBV12-3/TRBV12-4	NA	NA	TRBJ2-7	CASSLWDEQYF	TGTGCCAGCAGTTTGTGGGACGAGCAGTACTTC
TRBV5-1	TRBD1	few	TRBJ2-1	CASSPSGTGNNEQFF	TGCGCCAGCAGCCCATCCGGGACAGGGAACAATGAGCAGTTCTTC
TRBV5-1	NA	few	TRBJ1-1	CASSLSGMAEAFF	TGCGCCAGCAGCTTGTCAGGGATGGCTGAAGCTTTCTTT
TRBV4-2	NA	few	TRBJ2-2	CASSQGSDTGELFF	TGTGCCAGCAGCCAAGGGTCGGACACCGGGGAGCTGTTTTTT
TRBV3-1	TRBD2	NA	TRBJ2-5	CASSPRTRLQTQYF	TGTGCCAGCAGCCCCCGGACTAGATTGCAGACCCAGTACTTC
TRBV5-1	NA	NA	TRBJ1-1	CASSETGTGNTEAFF	TGCGCCAGCAGCGAGACCGGGACGGGAAACACTGAAGCTTTCTTT
TRBV5-1	NA	few	TRBJ2-5	CASSLGASGRETQYF	TGCGCCAGCAGCTTGGGAGCGAGCGGGCGGGAGACCCAGTACTTC
TRBV20-1	NA	NA	TRBJ2-1	CSPVGISYNEQFF	TGCAGCCCCGTGGGGATATCCTACAATGAGCAGTTCTTC
TRBV11-1	NA	many	TRBJ2-1	CASSLGHYNEQFF	TGTGCCAGCAGCTTAGGGCATTACAATGAGCAGTTCTTC
TRBV4-1	NA	many	TRBJ1-4	CASSGTSELTNEKLFF	TGCGCCAGCAGCGGGACTTCCGAACTGACTAATGAAAAACTGTTTTTT
TRBV12-3/TRBV12-4	NA	NA	TRBJ2-1	CASSFSGASSNEQFF	TGTGCCAGCAGTTTTTCTGGGGCGTCGTCGAATGAGCAGTTCTTC
TRBV25-1	NA	few	TRBJ2-5	CASNSGTFQETQYF	TGTGCCAGCAATTCCGGGACATTCCAAGAGACCCAGTACTTC
TRBV18	NA	many	TRBJ1-2	CASSLAGRNYGYTF	TGTGCCAGCTCATTAGCGGGACGGAACTATGGCTACACCTTC
TRBV4-2	TRBD2	NA	TRBJ2-1	CASSQDWSGSSYNEQFF	TGTGCCAGCAGCCAAGATTGGAGCGGGAGCTCCTACAATGAGCAGTTCTTC
TRBV20-1	NA	NA	TRBJ1-6	CSARVGVYYNSPLHF	TGCAGTGCTAGAGTCGGGGTCTACTATAATTCACCCCTCCACTTT
TRBV4-3	NA	few	TRBJ2-2	CASSQGHYTGELFF	TGCGCCAGCAGCCAAGGACACTACACCGGGGAGCTGTTTTTT
TRBV5-1	NA	few	TRBJ2-3	CASSLAPSNGPDTQYF	TGCGCCAGCAGCTTGGCTCCTTCTAATGGCCCAGATACGCAGTATTTT
TRBV5-1	TRBD1	many	TRBJ2-1	CASSLRAGDSEQFF	TGCGCCAGCAGCTTGCGGGCAGGGGACAGTGAGCAGTTCTTC
TRBV6-1	NA	few	TRBJ2-2	CASSGGGTNTGELFF	TGTGCCAGCAGCGGAGGGGGGACCAACACCGGGGAGCTGTTTTTT
TRBV28	TRBD1	NA	TRBJ2-4	CASKSGTGPANIQYF	TGTGCCAGCAAATCCGGGACAGGGCCGGCAAACATTCAGTACTTC
TRBV6-1	NA	many	TRBJ2-7	CASRTRAPYEQYF	TGTGCCAGCAGGACTAGGGCCCCCTACGAGCAGTACTTC
TRBV6-2/TRBV6-3	NA	few	TRBJ2-5	CASRQLGETQYF	TGTGCCAGCAGACAGTTGGGTGAGACCCAGTACTTC
TRBV28	NA	few	TRBJ1-1	CASSLFADEAFF	TGTGCCAGCAGTTTATTTGCGGACGAAGCTTTCTTT
TRBV6-2/TRBV6-3	TRBD2	many	TRBJ2-4	CASSYLRIASGNLNIQYF	TGTGCCAGCAGTTACCTTCGTATTGCTAGCGGAAACCTAAACATTCAGTACTTC
TRBV14	NA	many	TRBJ2-1	CASSGRDLYNEQFF	TGTGCCAGCAGCGGCCGGGACTTATACAATGAGCAGTTCTTC
TRBV12-3/TRBV12-4	NA	few	TRBJ2-5	CASSFERQETQYF	TGTGCCAGCAGTTTCGAACGGCAAGAGACCCAGTACTTC
TRBV20-1	NA	few	TRBJ2-3	CSDSPGSGGTDTQYF	TGCAGTGATTCACCCGGTAGCGGAGGCACAGATACGCAGTATTTT
TRBV12-3/TRBV12-4	NA	NA	TRBJ2-1	CASKGVNNEQFF	TGTGCCAGCAAGGGGGTGAACAATGAGCAGTTCTTC
TRBV18	TRBD2	few	TRBJ2-2	CASSPGLAEWEELFF	TGTGCCAGCTCACCGGGACTAGCTGAGTGGGAGGAGCTGTTTTTT
TRBV6-2/TRBV6-3	TRBD1	NA	TRBJ1-6	CASSRGQGSYNSPLHF	TGTGCCAGCAGTCGAGGACAGGGATCCTATAATTCACCCCTCCACTTT
TRBV14	TRBD1	few	TRBJ2-1	CASSRRGQNHYNEQFF	TGTGCCAGCAGCCGCCGGGGACAGAACCATTACAATGAGCAGTTCTTC
TRBV7-2	NA	many	TRBJ2-5	CASRATRGQETQYF	TGTGCCAGCAGGGCTACACGGGGCCAAGAGACCCAGTACTTC
TRBV20-1	TRBD2	NA	TRBJ2-5	CSAGATSGSETQYF	TGCAGTGCGGGGGCGACTAGCGGGAGCGAGACCCAGTACTTC
TRBV11-2	TRBD2	NA	TRBJ2-7	CASSLPGRAFPYEQYF	TGTGCCAGCAGCTTACCCGGGAGGGCCTTCCCCTACGAGCAGTACTTC
TRBV7-9	TRBD2	many	TRBJ2-1	CASRRSSGGYNEQFF	TGTGCCAGCAGGAGGAGTAGCGGGGGCTACAATGAGCAGTTCTTC
TRBV7-9	TRBD1	few	TRBJ2-3	CASSSKPGQGTDTQYF	TGTGCCAGCAGCTCAAAGCCGGGACAGGGGACAGATACGCAGTATTTT
TRBV5-6	NA	few	TRBJ2-1	CASSLGQANYNEQFF	TGTGCCAGCAGCTTGGGACAGGCAAACTACAATGAGCAGTTCTTC
TRBV5-1	TRBD1	many	TRBJ1-1	CASSSSGTGGTEAFF	TGCGCCAGCAGCTCCTCCGGGACAGGAGGTACTGAAGCTTTCTTT
TRBV25-1	TRBD1	NA	TRBJ2-7	CASSAGQGNEQYF	TGTGCCAGCAGTGCGGGACAGGGCAACGAGCAGTACTTC
TRBV12-3/TRBV12-4	NA	few	TRBJ2-1	CACARWDEQFF	TGTGCCTGCGCGCGGTGGGATGAGCAGTTCTTC
TRBV4-1	NA	NA	TRBJ2-6	CASSQDPGTGANVLTF	TGCGCCAGCAGCCAAGATCCAGGGACTGGGGCCAACGTCCTGACTTTC
TRBV12-5	TRBD2	few	TRBJ2-3	CASGPSTLAGGADTQYF	TGTGCTAGTGGGCCCAGCACACTAGCGGGGGGGGCGGATACGCAGTATTTT
TRBV5-1	TRBD1	NA	TRBJ2-3	CASSWGDRTVVDTQYF	TGCGCCAGCAGTTGGGGGGACAGGACCGTGGTAGATACGCAGTATTTT
TRBV12-3/TRBV12-4	NA	few	TRBJ1-1	CASSLIGLEAFF	TGTGCCAGCAGTTTAATTGGGCTTGAAGCTTTCTTT
TRBV7-2	NA	many	TRBJ1-1	CASSPSGGSEAFF	TGTGCCAGCAGCCCAAGCGGGGGTTCGGAAGCTTTCTTT
TRBV11-2	TRBD2	few	TRBJ2-5	CASSRDVSSGTGETQYF	TGTGCCAGCAGCCGAGATGTGTCTAGCGGGACTGGGGAGACCCAGTACTTC
TRBV5-1	TRBD2	NA	TRBJ2-1	CASSAELAGAGNEQFF	TGCGCCAGCAGCGCGGAATTAGCGGGAGCGGGGAATGAGCAGTTCTTC
TRBV7-2	NA	NA	TRBJ1-3	CASNTVVSNTIYF	TGTGCCAGCAACACCGTGGTGTCAAACACCATATATTTT
TRBV5-1	TRBD2	NA	TRBJ2-3	CASSLAPGLVITDTQYF	TGCGCCAGCAGCTTGGCTCCGGGACTAGTGATTACAGATACGCAGTATTTT
TRBV9	NA	many	TRBJ2-1	CASSLTEYNEQFF	TGTGCCAGCAGCTTAACAGAATACAATGAGCAGTTCTTC
TRBV20-1	NA	NA	TRBJ2-7	CSARDHGGPRSYEQYF	TGCAGTGCTAGAGACCACGGGGGGCCCCGCTCCTACGAGCAGTACTTC